Below, one T cell receptor (beta chain) is given with its context. The antigen is undetermined. This sample stems from a study of human T cells and chemical hapten exposure. Study observations and caveats: No shift was seen in TCRs above 1 in 1000 frequency with DPC sensitization.

As for time point: patch test 3, about 24 weeks after DPC sensitization. Treatment in this sample: therapeutic diphenylcyclopropenone sensitization with weekly scalp DPC. Per the authors' pipeline: From around 20,000 to 690,000 TCRs were found per sample, with a median of about 96,000. TCRdb analysed the RACE reads with MiXCR anew, one entry per CDR3 protein. The V and J calls were determined by TCRdb, not by the authors. The sample holds 190,000 or so distinct CDR3 sequences; 24% are singletons and the top ten take approximately 2.3%. The sequenced sample was whole blood, obtained in connection with sensitization to the hapten diphenylcyclopropenone (DPC). The receptor was isolated from a woman aged 40 to 50 with alopecia areata. Some clones in this sample may be carry-over from other donors' samples.

The CDR3 loop reads CASSLPLLAGGPRYEQYF. Here the CDR3 DNA reads TGTGCCAGCAGTTTACCCCTGCTAGCGGGAGGGCCAAGGTACGAGCAGTACTTC. This rearrangement joins TRBV28 to TRBJ2-7; 12 bases are shared with TRBD2. V was pared by 2 bases and J by 4 bases, with 12 bases of the junction left unmatched. This CDR3 spans 18 amino acids. Per germline, CDR1 MDHEN and CDR2 SYDVKM.